This T cell receptor (beta chain) is drawn from a study of blood T cell repertoires in COVID-19. Study at large: Nucleic acid was either cDNA or gDNA, and it came from T cells, B-cell-depleted T cells, or PBMCs.

Participant ages covered about 18 to 89 years across 24 US areas. Each participant's cohort was designated according to participant-reported clinical history. How the authors handled the data: Amplified reference gene primers provided the basis for estimating nucleated cell counts. Assay used: immunoSEQ multiplex PCR; TCRdb lists only in-frame clones, some missing. V and J calls and clone size follow that table, whereas D and trimming were derived from the DNA. The table shows around 160,000 clones, with 88% occurring only once. CDR1 SGHRS and CDR2 YFSETQ come from the germline V gene. V dropped 0 bases and J dropped 7 bases, with 13 bases sitting between them. CDR3 length: 14 residues.

The V and J genes are TRBV5-1 and TRBJ1-2; no definite D call. The specimen was PBMCs or T cells enriched from blood (not recorded which). This sequence originates from a woman aged 30 to 39 with acute COVID-19. The CDR3 DNA reads TGCGCCAGCAGCTTGGAGGGCGGGGAAGCTGGCTACACCTTC. Residues: CASSLEGGEAGYTF.